The rows below give T cell receptor beta chains drawn from one sample of a study of blood T cell repertoires in COVID-19. Some clones are missing from TCRdb's copy, which holds only in-frame ones; the method was immunoSEQ multiplex PCR. The sample includes about 280,000 clones, around 80% seen only once; the top ten take 4.5% to 6%. Specimen: PBMCs or T cells enriched from blood (not recorded which). The receptors shown here come from a man aged 35-49 years who had been exposed to COVID-19. CDR3s leave out the opening cysteine and the closing phenylalanine or tryptophan.

len,j_gene,v_gene,CDR3aa
13,TRBJ2-1,TRBV9,ASSVYSGTPNEQF
13,TRBJ1-1,TRBV9,ASSGGQTLNTEAF
13,TRBJ2-1,TRBV5-4,ASSPPQSSYNEQF
13,TRBJ2-5,TRBV24-1,ATSDPGQLQETQY
12,TRBJ2-7,TRBV27,ASSFGTGGDEQY
11,TRBJ2-7,TRBV3-1/TRBV3-2,ASSSLHSYEQY
11,TRBJ1-3,TRBV5-1,ASSFVSGNTIY
14,TRBJ2-7,TRBV11-3,ASSLELAGWRNEQY
17,TRBJ1-1,TRBV30,AWSVRLMGQLFKNTEAF
19,TRBJ2-2,TRBV6-1,ASSELRGGAYHRKNTGELF
10,TRBJ2-5,TRBV2,ASSQNQETQY
11,TRBJ1-5,TRBV7-2,ASSYPGNQPQH
12,TRBJ2-6,TRBV7-6,ASSADTGANVLT
12,TRBJ2-1,TRBV11-2,ASSSILAGNEQF
11,TRBJ1-5,TRBV19,ASKAGGDQPQH
13,TRBJ1-5,TRBV30,AWNTGPAGYQPQH
8,TRBJ1-2,TRBV20-1,SAWNRGYT
11,TRBJ2-3,TRBV15,ATRDRGGDTQY
15,TRBJ2-1,TRBV11-2,ASSLLAGTGGIAEQF
14,TRBJ2-3,TRBV3-1/TRBV3-2,ASSSQRSFGTDTQY
13,TRBJ2-1,TRBV18,ASSPSVTSKLEQF
13,TRBJ2-1,TRBV30,AWTFDRGRVNEQF
13,TRBJ2-3,TRBV3-1/TRBV3-2,ASRRTSGRADTQY
11,TRBJ1-1,TRBV29-1,SVAPRRAGEAF
13,TRBJ1-2,TRBV5-1,ASSLRQGAHYGYT
11,TRBJ2-5,TRBV10-3,AISEDRAETQY
13,TRBJ2-5,TRBV7-7,ASSLVARRGETQY
13,TRBJ2-1,TRBV19,ASSRDRGSYNEQF
10,TRBJ2-5,TRBV3-1/TRBV3-2,ASSQFRREQY
15,TRBJ1-1,TRBV4-1,ASSQPPLKTGFTEAF
12,TRBJ1-1,TRBV7-8,ASSTRRGQTEAF
14,TRBJ1-2,TRBV19,ASSPNSRDRVFRYT
11,TRBJ1-5,TRBV15,ATSLKEDQPQH
12,TRBJ2-1,TRBV11-3,ASSRETSGREQF
14,TRBJ2-7,TRBV23-1,ASRPDGEVNAYEQY
12,TRBJ1-2,TRBV7-8,ASSTTGQTYGYT